Listed below are T cell receptor beta chains from one sample, sequenced in a study of T cell changes during pregnancy in multiple sclerosis. The method was immunoSEQ multiplex PCR; TCRdb's version includes in-frame clones alone and lacks a portion of them. The sample carries some 140,000 clones, approximately 96% recorded once. The material sequenced was peripheral blood, taken after pregnancy. These receptor sequences come from a female donor with multiple sclerosis, enrolled in a pregnancy study. Both conserved end residues are trimmed from each CDR3.

ASSLTSGNYNEQF	TRBV6-4	TRBJ2-1
ASSSIRGKTQY	TRBV6-6	TRBJ2-5
ASSQDLRFTGELF	TRBV4-2	TRBJ2-2
ASSWLAGAAEQY	TRBV28	TRBJ2-7
ALLLAGDGEQF	TRBV2	TRBJ2-1
ASSPTGTGGPRSQH	TRBV28	TRBJ1-5
ASSLGGTGLYGYT	TRBV13	TRBJ1-2
ATSRVRAEAF	TRBV15	TRBJ1-1
ASSSTGMWGYQPQH	TRBV27	TRBJ1-5
ASSAGTVQETQY	TRBV5-1	TRBJ2-5
ASAPMNTGELF	TRBV12-5	TRBJ2-2
ASSLGQGSGNTIY	TRBV7-8	TRBJ1-3
ARTEGLAGVFTQY	TRBV30	TRBJ2-3
ASSRLAGSQQF	TRBV2	TRBJ2-1
AMTGPQGDHYGYT	TRBV10-3	TRBJ1-2
ASSAIAGKSYNEQF	TRBV6-1	TRBJ2-1
ASSIARGSTDTQY	TRBV19	TRBJ2-3
ASLNPPPRYGYT	TRBV19	TRBJ1-2
ASSVDIGGPGNTQY	TRBV9	TRBJ2-3
ASSLGGPGGSHEQY	TRBV11-3	TRBJ2-7
ASDRDKNTGELF	TRBV2	TRBJ2-2
ASSRTASISYGYT	TRBV11-2	TRBJ1-2
ASQPRLSGANTGELF	TRBV19	TRBJ2-2
ASSLQGLGIGELF	TRBV5-1	TRBJ2-2
ASSARAGAPYEQY	TRBV9	TRBJ2-7
ASSSMTGGYEQY	TRBV4-3	TRBJ2-7
ASSPTRDRGFSGANVLT	TRBV28	TRBJ2-6
ASTPLWEGNQPQH	TRBV6-1	TRBJ1-5
ASSPLAGAYEQY	TRBV9	TRBJ2-7
SVSTANNQPQH	TRBV29-1	TRBJ1-5
SVGPTGGIAEAF	TRBV29-1	TRBJ1-1
ASRRIYGYT	TRBV28	TRBJ1-2
ASSPRESLLGDTQY	TRBV7-2	TRBJ2-3
ASSGTEGTGDTQY	TRBV28	TRBJ2-3
ASSLVGLGGDEQF	TRBV7-6	TRBJ2-1
SSPSSAGGTDTQY	TRBV29-1	TRBJ2-3
ASSQRLSGANVLT	TRBV23-1	TRBJ2-6
ASSLGRGRTYEQY	TRBV7-2	TRBJ2-7
SAQRGGEQY	TRBV29-1	TRBJ2-7
ASSITLAANSGANVLT	TRBV21-1	TRBJ2-6
ASSRRFQGDYEQY	TRBV28	TRBJ2-7
ASSVGLAEDNEQF	TRBV9	TRBJ2-1
ASSRAGGHTEAF	TRBV30	TRBJ1-1
ASATGAGNQPQH	TRBV18	TRBJ1-5
ATKRDRGDSPRNNEQF	TRBV28	TRBJ2-1
AMSTPGGTEAF	TRBV10-3	TRBJ1-1
ASSLTSGLSYEQY	TRBV5-4	TRBJ2-7
ASSIRTREGYT	TRBV5-6	TRBJ1-2
ASSQDWRGREQF	TRBV4-3	TRBJ2-1
ASSPVRVGYEQY	TRBV7-2	TRBJ2-7
ASSRSGADEKLF	TRBV7-9	TRBJ1-4
ASSFGLSYEQY	TRBV5-1	TRBJ2-7
ASSLTSGIMGEQF	TRBV7-2	TRBJ2-1
ASSESRVLTEAF	TRBV25-1	TRBJ1-1
ASSGARRAF	TRBV4-1	TRBJ1-1
ASSLFGSSGIYNEQF	TRBV7-6	TRBJ2-1
ASSTGFSYEQY	TRBV18	TRBJ2-7
ASSQESRGPGGANVLT	TRBV14	TRBJ2-6
ASSPLGSKNIQY	TRBV4-1	TRBJ2-4